The 29 T cell receptor beta chains below all came from one sample that was sequenced in a study of post-analysis software for immune sequencing data. Study-level results: Roughly 5 TRBV segments, including TRBV5-6, TRBV5-1 and TRBV20-1, were more frequent in patients than controls.

Unique molecular identifiers were present in the TCR beta cDNA libraries. TCRdb re-called the PCR reads through MiXCR, storing one row per CDR3 protein. The table includes some 700,000 distinct CDR3 sequences, 55% to 60% detected once. The antigens these receptors bind are not known. The sample was blood. The receptors come from a girl between 2 and 10 years old with multiple sclerosis.

The sample holds a few counts of this clonotype. The V gene is TRBV7-2, the J gene TRBJ2-1; D is ambiguous. Germline V gene lookup returns CDR1 SGHTA and CDR2 FQGNSA. The CDR3 covers 14 residues. Trimming took 2 bases from V and 6 from J, leaving 11 bases between them. In nucleotides, the CDR3 is TGTGCCAGCAGCTTAATGGAACTATCCAATGAGCAGTTCTTC. Translation gives CASSLMELSNEQFF.

The V call is TRBV7-2, the J call TRBJ2-1; TRBD2 aligns across 10 bases. The CDR3 has 15 amino acids. Germline CDR1 is SGHTA and CDR2 is FQGNSA. The junction had 7 bases not matched to a gene; V was cut back by 6 bases and J by 5 bases. CDR3 sequence (DNA): TGTGCCAGCAGGGAGCGGCTAGCGGGGGACAATGAGCAGTTCTTC. Translated, it gives CASRERLAGDNEQFF.

This CDR3 reads CASSPVAGDGTDTQYF. The CDR3 DNA sequence: TGTGCCAGCAGTCCTGTAGCGGGAGATGGGACAGATACGCAGTATTTT. The chain joins TRBV12-3 or TRBV12-4 to TRBJ2-3; TRBD2 matches 9 bases. The V segment lost 5 bases and the J segment 3 bases; nucleotides outside the gene matches: 9. CDR3 length: 16 residues.

This chain links TRBV6-5 with TRBJ1-5, with 7 nucleotides matching TRBD1. The CDR3 has 18 amino acids. The ends lost 3 bases at V and 4 bases at J; junction bases unmatched: 15. CDR1 and CDR2 (germline): MNHEY, SVGAGI. The CDR3 here is CASSYGPPTGPLNQPQHF. CDR3 coding DNA: TGTGCCAGCAGTTATGGGCCTCCGACAGGGCCCCTAAATCAGCCCCAGCATTTT.

In its sample, this clonotype was seen once. The rearrangement links TRBV6-5 to TRBJ2-5; maybe TRBD2 (6 bases). The CDR3 contains 13 residues. The germline CDR1 and CDR2 sequences are MNHEY and SVGAGI. The V end was cut by 2 bases, the J end by 6 bases, with 10 bases between. The CDR3 loop reads CASSYGGDQTQYF. CDR3 DNA sequence: TGTGCCAGCAGTTACGGAGGGGACCAGACCCAGTACTTC.

Only a few counts were recorded for this clonotype. This chain connects TRBV12-3 or TRBV12-4 to TRBJ1-1; D not resolved. Trimming pared 7 bases from V and 0 bases from J, leaving 15 bases between. There are 15 residues in the CDR3. CDR3 residues: CASIRGGRMNTEAFF. The CDR3 DNA sequence: TGTGCCAGCATTCGTGGCGGACGAATGAACACTGAAGCTTTCTTT.

CDR3 in DNA: TGTGCCTGGCAACAGGGAGGCAATCAGCCCCAGCATTTT. It yields the protein CAWQQGGNQPQHF. The chain has TRBV30 and TRBJ1-5, with a weak D call TRBD1 (6 bases). The V gene's germline CDR1 is GTSNPN and CDR2 SVGIG (reference sequence). Trimming removed 5 bases at V and 2 bases at J, with 10 bases between. The CDR3 runs 13 residues. Full variable domain (remainder filled in from reference TRBV30 and TRBJ1-5): SQTIHQWPATLVQPVGSPLSLECTVEGTSNPNLYWYRQAAGRGLQLLFYSVGIGQISSEVPQNLSASRPQDRQFILSSKKLLLSDSGFYLCAWQQGGNQPQHFGDGTRLSIL.

This chain uses TRBV20-1 with TRBJ2-5; 9 positions match TRBD1. CDR3 size: 13 residues. V lost 5 bases to trimming and J lost 6 bases; unmatched junction nucleotides: 7. Germline V gives CDR1 DFQATT, CDR2 SNEGSKA (reference sequence). CDR3 sequence reads: CSASRTGDQTQYF. CDR3 bases: TGCAGTGCTTCGCGGACAGGGGATCAGACCCAGTACTTC.

This clonotype was seen only a few times. This sequence joins TRBV6-6 and TRBJ2-1; 12 positions match TRBD1. CDR1 is MNHNY, CDR2 SVGAGI, per germline (reference sequence). The V segment lost 4 bases and the J segment 8 bases; nucleotides outside the gene matches: 3. This CDR3 is 14 amino acids long. The CDR3 region is CASSFGTGGDEQFF. Here the CDR3 DNA reads TGTGCCAGCAGTTTTGGGACAGGGGGCGATGAGCAGTTCTTC.

This sequence joins TRBV10-3 and TRBJ2-5; weak D call: TRBD2 (7 bases). From germline, CDR1 is ENHRY and CDR2 SYGVKD. The CDR3 has 14 residues. V lost 6 bases and J 5 bases, leaving 16 bases between the germline ends. The chain's CDR3 is CAISTGSGRETQYF. The CDR3 nucleotides read TGTGCCATCAGCACAGGGTCCGGGAGGGAGACCCAGTACTTC.

The rearrangement uses TRBV4-2 and TRBJ2-3, with 7 bases aligning to TRBD2. The junction had 9 bases not matched to a gene; V was cut back by 0 bases and J by 3 bases. Per germline, CDR1 LGHNA and CDR2 YNFKEQ. The CDR3 is made up of 17 amino acids. Written as DNA, the CDR3 is TGTGCCAGCAGCCAAGAACCGTCCAGCGGGGTAACAGATACGCAGTATTTT. Its translation is CASSQEPSSGVTDTQYF.

This chain connects TRBV25-1 to TRBJ2-1; D might be TRBD2 (6 bases). This CDR3 contains 14 residues. Per the germline V gene, CDR1 is MGHDK and CDR2 is SYGVNS. V dropped 3 bases and J dropped 6 bases, with 12 bases sitting between them. CDR3 sequence: CASSDYGTPNEQFF. The CDR3 coding sequence is TGTGCCAGCAGTGACTACGGGACTCCCAATGAGCAGTTCTTC.

The genes are TRBV20-1 and TRBJ1-2; 9 bases are shared with TRBD1. The J segment lost 4 bases and the V segment lost 3 bases, leaving 6 bases of the junction unmatched. The CDR3 has 14 residues. CDR1 is DFQATT, CDR2 SNEGSKA, per germline (reference sequence). The CDR3 DNA sequence: TGCAGTGCTAGCCCACAGGGGGCCGGCTATGGCTACACCTTC. This encodes CSASPQGAGYGYTF.

This clonotype was counted a few times. The J gene is TRBJ2-1, the V gene TRBV29-1; D gene uncertain. The CDR3 loop spans 12 amino acids. Germline V gene sequence: CDR1 SQVTM, CDR2 ANQGSEA. Trimming left V 3 bases short and J 10 bases short, with 13 bases between. The CDR3 is CSVDHQRHEQFF. CDR3 bases: TGCAGCGTTGATCATCAGCGACACGAGCAGTTCTTC.

The chain joins TRBV18 to TRBJ1-4; 8 bases are shared with TRBD1. Trimming removed 6 bases from V and 6 bases from J; junction bases left unmatched: 3. This CDR3 contains 13 residues. Per germline, CDR1 KGHSH and CDR2 LQKENI. DNA for the CDR3: TGTGCCAGCTCGGACAGGGACGATGAAAAACTGTTTTTT. This encodes CASSDRDDEKLFF.

The rearrangement links TRBV5-1 to TRBJ2-1; 13 nucleotides align to TRBD2. The germline V gene encodes CDR1 SGHRS and CDR2 YFSETQ. V shed 7 bases, J shed 5 bases, and the junction held 9 bases outside the gene matches. The CDR3 loop spans 16 amino acids. Here the CDR3 reads CASRTSGRRVDNEQFF. As DNA, the CDR3 is TGCGCCAGCCGGACTAGCGGGAGACGGGTCGACAATGAGCAGTTCTTC.

V is TRBV7-3 and J is TRBJ2-1; TRBD1 aligns across 7 bases. V shed 5 bases and J 4 bases; nucleotides not matched to a gene: 20. From germline, CDR1 is SGHTA and CDR2 FQGTGA. The CDR3 extends over 19 amino acids. CDR3 sequence reads: CASSPRDSVQPSLYNEQFF. CDR3 DNA: TGTGCCAGCAGCCCCCGGGACAGTGTCCAACCCTCTTTATACAATGAGCAGTTCTTC. Together with reference TRBV7-3 and TRBJ2-1, the CDR3 gives the full variable domain: GAGVSQTPSNKVTEKGKYVELRCDPISGHTALYWYRQSLGQGPEFLIYFQGTGAADDSGLPNDRFFAVRPEGSVSTLKIQRTERGDSAVYLCASSPRDSVQPSLYNEQFFGPGTRLTVL.

This clonotype has only a few counts. J is TRBJ2-3 and V is TRBV4-1; 10 bases are a match to TRBD2. Germline assignment: CDR1 MGHRA and CDR2 YSYEKL. There are 15 residues in the CDR3. Trimming took 4 bases from V and 6 from J; bases not matched to a gene: 7. The CDR3 region has the DNA TGCGCCAGCAGCCTATCTAGCGGGAGTGCGGATACGCAGTATTTT. Translation gives CASSLSSGSADTQYF.

This chain connects TRBV29-1 to TRBJ2-1, with 7 bases identical to TRBD1. V shed 1 base, J shed 4 bases, and the junction held 7 bases outside the gene matches. Germline V gene data show CDR1 as SQVTM and CDR2 as ANQGSEA. The CDR3 covers 15 residues. As DNA, the CDR3 is TGCAGCGTTGAAGGCGAGACAGGGCCTTACAATGAGCAGTTCTTC. Residues: CSVEGETGPYNEQFF.

The chain carries TRBV7-2 and TRBJ2-1, with D perhaps matching TRBD1 (5 bases). CDR3 length equals 13 residues. Germline values: CDR1 SGHTA, CDR2 FQGNSA. V was pared by 1 base and J by 9 bases, with 10 bases between. CDR3 DNA: TGTGCCAGCAGCTTAGACGGCAGGGCTGAGCAGTTCTTC. As protein: CASSLDGRAEQFF. The whole variable domain, filled in from reference TRBV7-2 and TRBJ2-1, reads GAGVSQSPSNKVTEKGKDVELRCDPISGHTALYWYRQSLGQGLEFLIYFQGNSAPDKSGLPSDRFSAERTGGSVSTLTIQRTQQEDSAVYLCASSLDGRAEQFFGPGTRLTVL.

The chain recombines TRBV20-1 with TRBJ2-7; a possible D gene is TRBD2 (7 bases). The J call may be incorrect, as the DNA end agrees better with TRBJ2-5. The CDR3 length is 15 residues. The germline V gene encodes CDR1 DFQATT and CDR2 SNEGSKA (reference sequence). CDR3 coding DNA: TGCAGTGCTAGATCGGGGGGCGAATTATTAGAGACCCAGTACTTC. It encodes CSARSGGELLETQYF.

With respect to this clonotype: An end of the junction differs from the germline gene, which may be a read error. The rearrangement links TRBV5-5 to TRBJ2-5, with D possibly being TRBD2 (5 bases). This CDR3 is built from 14 residues. From germline, CDR1 is SGHKS and CDR2 YYEKEE (reference sequence). The DNA for the CDR3 is TGTGCCACCAGCTTACCACCGGGGTTTGAGACCCAGTACTTC. Its protein is CATSLPPGFETQYF.

In this sample, this clonotype turned up a few times. This chain links TRBV20-1 with TRBJ2-3, with 14 nucleotides matching TRBD2. The CDR3 length is 17 residues. Germline V gives CDR1 DFQATT, CDR2 SNEGSKA (reference sequence). Trimming at V came to 4 bases and at J to 2 bases, leaving 8 bases not matched to a gene. The CDR3 reads CSATGTSGSLPTDTQYF. CDR3 in DNA: TGCAGTGCTACCGGGACTAGCGGGAGCCTACCCACAGATACGCAGTATTTT.

The chain uses TRBV12-3 or TRBV12-4 and TRBJ1-2; tentative D call: TRBD1 (6 bases). With 3 bases removed from V and 4 bases from J, the gap between germline ends came to 9 bases. The CDR3 length is 13 residues. The CDR3 DNA is TGTGCCAGCAGTTTCACAGGGCTCTATGGCTACACCTTC. Protein product: CASSFTGLYGYTF.

The V call is TRBV20-1, the J call TRBJ2-4, with 8 bases identical to TRBD1. J gave up 13 bases and V 6 bases, and 14 bases lay outside the gene matches. This CDR3 comprises 13 residues. Germline CDR1 reads DFQATT; CDR2 reads SNEGSKA (reference sequence). The CDR3 reads CSAQDRDPTEQYF. In DNA form, the CDR3 reads TGCAGTGCCCAGGACAGGGACCCTACAGAGCAGTACTTC.

The J gene is TRBJ2-7, the V gene TRBV12-3 or TRBV12-4, with 7 nucleotides matching TRBD1. The CDR3 is made up of 13 amino acids. Germline trimming cut 3 bases from V and 4 bases from J; bases unmatched to any gene: 3. The CDR3 DNA follows: TGTGCCAGCAGTTTGCACAGGGGATACGAGCAGTACTTC. The encoded protein is CASSLHRGYEQYF.

This clonotype was recorded a few times. The rearrangement uses TRBV29-1 and TRBJ2-2, with a weak D call TRBD2 (6 bases). The CDR3 loop spans 12 amino acids. Germline CDR1 SQVTM, CDR2 ANQGSEA. V was cut by 6 bases and J by 3 bases, with 8 bases left in between. CDR3 region: CSVWDYTGELFF. The CDR3 DNA is TGCAGCGTGTGGGACTACACCGGGGAGCTGTTTTTT.

V and J are TRBV11-2 and TRBJ2-5, with 11 bases that match TRBD2. Germline values: CDR1 SGHAT, CDR2 FQNNGV. V dropped 8 bases and J dropped 1; count of bases not matched to a gene: 6. The CDR3 covers 15 residues. The CDR3 sequence is CASRVGTSGQETQYF. CDR3 bases: TGTGCCAGCCGCGTCGGGACTAGCGGCCAAGAGACCCAGTACTTC.

V and J are TRBV6-5 and TRBJ2-3; 7 bases match TRBD1. The trim removed 2 bases at V and 1 base at J, leaving 0 bases unmatched. Per germline, CDR1 MNHEY and CDR2 SVGAGI. CDR3 length equals 14 residues. CDR3 region: CASSYGTGTDTQYF. CDR3 DNA sequence: TGTGCCAGCAGTTACGGGACAGGCACAGATACGCAGTATTTT.